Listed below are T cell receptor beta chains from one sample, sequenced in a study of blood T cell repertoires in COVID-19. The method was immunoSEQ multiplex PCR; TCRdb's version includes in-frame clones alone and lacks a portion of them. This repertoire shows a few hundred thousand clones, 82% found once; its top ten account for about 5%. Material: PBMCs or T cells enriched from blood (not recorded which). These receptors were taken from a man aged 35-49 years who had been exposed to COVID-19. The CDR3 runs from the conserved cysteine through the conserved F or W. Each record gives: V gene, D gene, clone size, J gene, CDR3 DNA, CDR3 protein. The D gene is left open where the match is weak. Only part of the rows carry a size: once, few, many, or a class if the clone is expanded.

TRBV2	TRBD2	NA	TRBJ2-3	TGTGCCAGCAGTGGGCTAGAGCGGGAAGATACGCAGTATTTT	CASSGLEREDTQYF
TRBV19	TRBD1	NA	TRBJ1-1	TGTGCCAGTAGCCGACAGGGGTATGGTACTGAAGCTTTCTTT	CASSRQGYGTEAFF
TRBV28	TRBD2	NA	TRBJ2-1	TGTGCCAGCCCCCCTCCTAGCGGGTGGGCCCTCTACAATGAGCAGTTCTTC	CASPPPSGWALYNEQFF
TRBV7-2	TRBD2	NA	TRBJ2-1	TGTGCCAGCAGCTTAGCGCTTGGGACTACTCTTGAGGATGAGCAGTTCTTC	CASSLALGTTLEDEQFF
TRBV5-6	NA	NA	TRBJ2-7	TGTGCCAGCAGCTTGTCTCACCTAACCTACGAGCAGTACTTC	CASSLSHLTYEQYF
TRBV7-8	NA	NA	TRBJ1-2	TGTGCCAGCAGCTTAGAATTCCGACAGGCCGCGGATGGCTACACCTTC	CASSLEFRQAADGYTF
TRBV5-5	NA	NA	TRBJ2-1	TGTGCCAGCAGCTTTTACGGTACCTCCTACAATGAGCAGTTCTTC	CASSFYGTSYNEQFF
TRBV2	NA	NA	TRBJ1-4	TGTGCCAGCAGTGTACGCCTCCTAAATGAAAAACTGTTTTTT	CASSVRLLNEKLFF
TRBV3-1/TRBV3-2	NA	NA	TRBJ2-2	TGTGCCAGCAGCCAGAATATGGGTCGATTGGACAGCTTGAACACCGGGGAGCTGTTTTTT	CASSQNMGRLDSLNTGELFF
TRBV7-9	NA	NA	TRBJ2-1	TGTGCCAGCAGCTCGGGTTCCGGGAGTTGGGATGAGCAGTTCTTC	CASSSGSGSWDEQFF
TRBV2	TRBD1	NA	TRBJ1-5	TGTGCCAGCAGCGGGACAGGGAATCAGCCCCAGCATTTT	CASSGTGNQPQHF
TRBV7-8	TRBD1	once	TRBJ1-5	TGTGCCAGCAGCTTAAAAGTCCCGGGACAGCCGAATCAGCCCCAGCATTTT	CASSLKVPGQPNQPQHF
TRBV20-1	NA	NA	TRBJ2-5	TGCAGTGCTAGTCCCCGGCCCGGACAGCAAGAGACCCAGTACTTC	CSASPRPGQQETQYF
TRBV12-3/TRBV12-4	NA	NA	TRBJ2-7	TGTGCCAGCAGTTCTGCTCGGGAGCAGTACTTC	CASSSAREQYF
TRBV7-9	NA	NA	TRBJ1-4	TGTGCCAGCAGCTTCCGGGTTGAGGAAAAACTGTTTTTT	CASSFRVEEKLFF
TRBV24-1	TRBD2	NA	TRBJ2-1	TGTGCCACCAGTCGGACTAGCTCGAATGAGCAGTTCTTC	CATSRTSSNEQFF
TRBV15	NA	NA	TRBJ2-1	TGTGCCACCAGCAACCGGGTCCAAGGTGAGCAGTTCTTC	CATSNRVQGEQFF
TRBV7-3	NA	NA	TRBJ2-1	TGTGCCAGCAGCTTAAACAGCCATGAGCAGTTCTTC	CASSLNSHEQFF
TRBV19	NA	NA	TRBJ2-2	TGTGCCACCAAACTCCTAGGCGGGGAGCTGTTTTTT	CATKLLGGELFF
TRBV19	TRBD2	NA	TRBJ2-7	TGTGCCAGTAGTATCCAGCGGGGGAACGAGCAGTACTTC	CASSIQRGNEQYF
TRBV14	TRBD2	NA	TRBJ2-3	TGTGCCAGCAGCCCGAGACTAGCGGGACTCACAGATACGCAGTATTTT	CASSPRLAGLTDTQYF
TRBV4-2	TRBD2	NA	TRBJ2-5	TGTGCCAGCAGCCCGGAACTAGCGGGAGGGGCAGAGACCCAGTACTTC	CASSPELAGGAETQYF
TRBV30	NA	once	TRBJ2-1	TGTGCCTGGAGTCCCGGGGCCTACAATGAGCAGTTCTTC	CAWSPGAYNEQFF
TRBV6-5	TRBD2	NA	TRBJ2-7	TGTGCCAGCACTACCGGACTAGCGGGAGGATACGAGCAGTACTTC	CASTTGLAGGYEQYF
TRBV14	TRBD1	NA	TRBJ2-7	TGTGCCAGCAGTCTCGGACAGGGTTATAGCTACGAGCAGTACTTC	CASSLGQGYSYEQYF
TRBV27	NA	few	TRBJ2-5	TGTGCCAGCAGTTTACCACAGGGGACCCAGTACTTC	CASSLPQGTQYF
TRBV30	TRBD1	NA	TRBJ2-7	TGTGCCTGGAGTCTACCGGGACAGGGGTACGAGCAGTACTTC	CAWSLPGQGYEQYF
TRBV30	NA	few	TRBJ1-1	TGTGCCTGGAGCCCTGGGACAAACTATCCGAACACTGAAGCTTTCTTT	CAWSPGTNYPNTEAFF
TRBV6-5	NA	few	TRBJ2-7	TGTGCCAGCAGTCTTAGTGGCGAGCAGTACTTC	CASSLSGEQYF
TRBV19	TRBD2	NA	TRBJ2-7	TGTGCCAGTAGTAATGGACTAGCGCCCGCCTACGAGCAGTACTTC	CASSNGLAPAYEQYF
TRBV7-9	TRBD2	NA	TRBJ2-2	TGTGCCAGCAGCTCTGGCGGGGGGACCGGGGAGCTGTTTTTT	CASSSGGGTGELFF